This TCR beta chain originates from a study of blood T cell repertoires in COVID-19. Sequencing used immunoSEQ multiplex PCR; TCRdb keeps in-frame clones, though not all of them. The table shows fewer than 350,000 clones, with 85% occurring only once. The participants were between about 18 and 90 years old and came from roughly 25 US areas. With 2 bases removed from V and 2 bases from J, the gap between germline ends came to 13 bases. The CDR3 loop spans 15 amino acids. The germline V gene encodes CDR1 SGDLS and CDR2 YYNGEE. The chain joins TRBV9 to TRBJ1-1, with a weak D call TRBD1 (6 bases). Sequencing was carried out using PBMCs or T cells enriched from blood (not recorded which). This TCR came from a woman younger than 45 who had been exposed to COVID-19. Here the CDR3 reads CASSVSGTLNTEAFF. The CDR3 DNA is TGTGCCAGCAGCGTTTCCGGGACACTTAACACTGAAGCTTTCTTT.